The T cell receptor (beta chain) described here comes from a study of blood T cell repertoires in COVID-19. Looking at the study overall: Sources were T cells, B-cell-depleted T cells, or PBMCs; the material itself was cDNA or gDNA.

This clone was detected a few times. Original processing notes: Reference gene primer amplification gave nucleated cell count estimates. Clones were sequenced by immunoSEQ multiplex PCR, and TCRdb holds only the in-frame ones, with some missing. That table furnishes V, J and clone size, whereas the DNA furnished D and trimming. This sample has about 520,000 clones, with approximately 83% found just once. Trimming pared 8 bases from V and 1 base from J, leaving 11 bases between. The CDR3 is 13 amino acids. Germline V CDR1 and CDR2: SNHLY, FYNNEI. Sample: peripheral blood. V and J are TRBV2 and TRBJ1-1; no clear D. This clonotype was obtained from a human donor in a cohort sampled during active COVID-19. DNA for the CDR3: TGTGCCAGCCGAGAAACCGAGAACACTGAAGCTTTCTTT. Amino acid sequence: CASRETENTEAFF.